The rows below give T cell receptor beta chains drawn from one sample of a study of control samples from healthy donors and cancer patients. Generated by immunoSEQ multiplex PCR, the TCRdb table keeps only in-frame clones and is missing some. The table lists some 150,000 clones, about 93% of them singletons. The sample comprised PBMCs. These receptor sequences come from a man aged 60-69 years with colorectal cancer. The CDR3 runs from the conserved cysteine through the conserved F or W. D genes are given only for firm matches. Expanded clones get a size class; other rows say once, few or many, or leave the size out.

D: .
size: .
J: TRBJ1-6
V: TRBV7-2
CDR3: CASSPRTPNNSPLHF
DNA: TGTGCCAGCAGCCCCCGGACACCTAATAATTCACCCCTCCACTTT

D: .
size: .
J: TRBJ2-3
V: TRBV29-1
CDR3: CSVAGTPAGTQYF
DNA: TGCAGCGTCGCCGGGACGCCCGCCGGTACGCAGTATTTT

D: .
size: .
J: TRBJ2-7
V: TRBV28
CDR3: CASSGGATEVEQYF
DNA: TGTGCCAGCAGTGGAGGCGCGACGGAGGTCGAGCAGTACTTC

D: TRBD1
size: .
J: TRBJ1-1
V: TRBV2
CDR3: CASRQGAGGTEAFF
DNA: TGTGCCAGCAGGCAGGGGGCTGGAGGCACTGAAGCTTTCTTT

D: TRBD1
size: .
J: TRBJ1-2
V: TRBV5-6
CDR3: CASSPRTGGYYGYTF
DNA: TGTGCCAGCAGCCCCCGGACAGGGGGTTACTATGGCTACACCTTC

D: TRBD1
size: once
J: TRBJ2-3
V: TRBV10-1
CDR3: CASSKGQGTDTQYF
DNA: TGCGCCAGCAGCAAAGGACAGGGGACAGATACGCAGTATTTT

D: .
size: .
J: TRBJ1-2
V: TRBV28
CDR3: CASSFLFYRGEPNYGYTF
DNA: TGTGCCAGCAGTTTCCTTTTTTATCGTGGAGAGCCTAACTATGGCTACACCTTC

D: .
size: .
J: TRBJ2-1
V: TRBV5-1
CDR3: CASSLNYNEQFF
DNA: TGCGCCAGCAGCTTGAACTACAATGAGCAGTTCTTC

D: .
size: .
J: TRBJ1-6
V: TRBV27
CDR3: CASSSGGSYNSPLHF
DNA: TGTGCCAGCAGTTCGGGGGGCTCCTATAATTCACCCCTCCACTTT

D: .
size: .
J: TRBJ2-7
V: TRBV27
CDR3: CASSSSGVSGPLRPYEQYF
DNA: .

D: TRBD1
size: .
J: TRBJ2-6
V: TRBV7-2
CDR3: CASSLGGGGANVLTF
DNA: TGTGCCAGCAGCTTAGGAGGGGGCGGGGCCAACGTCCTGACTTTC

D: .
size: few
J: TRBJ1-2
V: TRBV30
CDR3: CAWSPINYGYTF
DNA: TGTGCCTGGAGTCCAATTAACTATGGCTACACCTTC

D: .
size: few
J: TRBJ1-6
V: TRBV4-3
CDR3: CASSQEGAYNSPLHF
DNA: TGCGCCAGCAGCCAAGAGGGTGCCTATAATTCACCCCTCCACTTT

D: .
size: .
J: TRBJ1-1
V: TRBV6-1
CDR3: CASREGWVRGTEAFF
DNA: TGTGCCAGCAGAGAAGGGTGGGTCAGGGGCACTGAAGCTTTCTTT

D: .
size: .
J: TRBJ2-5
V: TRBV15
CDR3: CATSREQAATQYF
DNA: TGTGCCACCAGCAGAGAACAGGCGGCGACCCAGTACTTC

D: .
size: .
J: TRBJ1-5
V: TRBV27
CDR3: CASSTNQPQHF
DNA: TGTGCCAGCAGTACAAATCAGCCCCAGCATTTT

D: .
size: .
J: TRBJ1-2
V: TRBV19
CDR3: CASSFQVSGGYTF
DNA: TGTGCCAGTAGTTTCCAGGTTTCGGGCGGCTACACCTTC

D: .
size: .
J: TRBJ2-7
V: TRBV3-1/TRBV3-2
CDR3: CASSPLGERDEQYF
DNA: TGTGCCAGCAGCCCCCTAGGGGAGCGGGACGAGCAGTACTTC

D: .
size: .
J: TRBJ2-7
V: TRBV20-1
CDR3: CSVIRDHEQYF
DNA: TGCAGTGTTATCAGGGATCACGAGCAGTACTTC

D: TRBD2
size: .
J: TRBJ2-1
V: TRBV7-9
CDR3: CASSPGLAGGPAYNEQFF
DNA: TGTGCCAGCAGCCCGGGACTAGCGGGGGGGCCGGCCTACAATGAGCAGTTCTTC

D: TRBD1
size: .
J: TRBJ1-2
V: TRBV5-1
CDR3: CASSLGTGRDYTF
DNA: TGCGCCAGCAGCCTTGGGACAGGGCGGGACTACACCTTC

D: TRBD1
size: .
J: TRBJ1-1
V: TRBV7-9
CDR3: CASSLGTGSNTEAFF
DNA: TGTGCCAGCAGCTTGGGGACAGGATCGAACACTGAAGCTTTCTTT